One and the same sample provided the 26 T cell receptor beta chains below, sequenced in a study of early T cells in non-severe SARS-CoV-2 infection. TCRdb recomputed calls from the 5' RACE reads with MiXCR, one row per CDR3 protein. Altogether approximately 120,000 distinct CDR3 sequences are present, more than 13% being singletons, with the ten largest covering about a fifth. Source material: whole blood. The receptor source for this set is an adult who was a healthcare worker with PCR-confirmed SARS-CoV-2 infection or an uninfected control (not recorded which).

The genes are TRBV9 and TRBJ2-2, with 8 bases fitting TRBD2. The CDR3 runs 17 residues. Trimming removed 0 bases from V and 3 bases from J; junction bases left unmatched: 7. The germline CDR1 and CDR2 sequences are SGDLS and YYNGEE. The CDR3 spells CASSVAMASGYTGELFF. The CDR3, as DNA: TGTGCCAGCAGCGTAGCGATGGCTAGCGGGTACACCGGGGAGCTGTTTTTT.

The gene calls are TRBV5-1 and TRBJ2-7; 9 positions agree with TRBD1. The ends lost 4 bases at V and 1 base at J; junction bases unmatched: 3. Germline-derived CDR1 and CDR2 are SGHRS and YFSETQ. CDR3 length: 14 amino acids. The CDR3: CASSKGQGSYEQYF. Here the CDR3 DNA reads TGCGCCAGCAGCAAGGGACAGGGATCCTACGAGCAGTACTTC.

This chain links TRBV7-9 with TRBJ2-2, with 8 bases identical to TRBD2. The CDR3 totals 16 residues. V was clipped by 5 bases and J by 4 bases; unmatched bases: 9. Germline V CDR1 and CDR2: SEHNR, FQNEAQ (reference sequence). The DNA for the CDR3 is TGTGCCAGCAGCCCGGGGGAGCGGGGGCCCACCGGGGAGCTGTTTTTT. Its protein is CASSPGERGPTGELFF.

The chain links TRBV19 to TRBJ2-3; 11 bases are a match to TRBD1. Germline lookup yields CDR1 LNHDA and CDR2 SQIVND (reference sequence). The CDR3 has 16 residues. After removal of 6 bases from V and 0 bases from J, the junction contained 5 bases not matched to a gene. The CDR3 reads CASRTGTGGSTDTQYF. Here the CDR3 DNA reads TGTGCCAGTAGAACCGGGACAGGGGGAAGCACAGATACGCAGTATTTT.

This clonotype appeared a few times. V gene TRBV27 combines with J gene TRBJ1-4; weak D call: TRBD1 (6 bases). Germline values: CDR1 MNHEY, CDR2 SMNVEV (reference sequence). The ends were cut back, 8 bases at V and 4 bases at J, with 14 bases in the middle. This CDR3 has 14 residues. CDR3 bases: TGTGCCAGCTCCCGGAGGGGGAATAATGAAAAACTGTTTTTT. Translated: CASSRRGNNEKLFF.

The table lists this clonotype with a few counts. The chain employs TRBV18 and TRBJ2-2; the match to TRBD1 covers 7 bases. The CDR3 spans 14 residues. Germline loops: CDR1 KGHSH, CDR2 LQKENI. V shed 3 bases and J 4 bases; nucleotides not matched to a gene: 2. CDR3 bases: TGTGCCAGCTCACCGACAGGGAGCACCGGGGAGCTGTTTTTT. This sequence encodes CASSPTGSTGELFF.

This clonotype was seen repeatedly, ten times or more. The chain carries TRBV5-1 and TRBJ1-1; no clear D. Germline V gene lookup returns CDR1 SGHRS and CDR2 YFSETQ. The CDR3 loop spans 15 amino acids. Trimming shortened V by 0 bases and J by 1 base, and 10 bases separated the two germline ends. The CDR3 is CASSLGEPANTEAFF. DNA of the CDR3: TGCGCCAGCAGCTTGGGTGAGCCCGCGAACACTGAAGCTTTCTTT.

This clonotype was seen more than once but under ten times. The chain is built from TRBV10-2 and TRBJ2-7; D might be TRBD2 (7 bases). V was cut by 8 bases and J by 0 bases, with 14 bases left in between. Germline CDR1 and CDR2: WSHSY and SAAADI. This CDR3 region has 14 residues. The CDR3 loop reads CASGNRDYSYEQYF. In nucleotides, the CDR3 is TGCGCCAGCGGGAACAGGGACTACTCCTACGAGCAGTACTTC.

Only a few counts were recorded for this clonotype. The rearrangement links TRBV20-1 to TRBJ2-7, with D perhaps matching TRBD1 or TRBD2 (5 bases each). The CDR3 covers 13 residues. The germline V and J ends were trimmed by 6 bases and 6 bases, with 18 bases remaining between them. Germline V CDR1 and CDR2: DFQATT, SNEGSKA (reference sequence). For the CDR3, the DNA is TGCAGTGCAGCGAGGGGCCAAAAAGGCGAGCAGTACTTC. Translating gives CSAARGQKGEQYF.

This clonotype was observed a few times. The chain employs TRBV12-3 or TRBV12-4 and TRBJ2-2; no firm D call. Between the trimmed V and J ends, which lost 3 bases and 0 bases, there was a span of 5 bases. The CDR3 loop spans 14 amino acids. The CDR3 bases are TGTGCCAGCAGTTTCCAAGCGAACACCGGGGAGCTGTTTTTT. Protein product: CASSFQANTGELFF.

This chain connects TRBV12-5 to TRBJ2-7; either TRBD1 or TRBD2 may fit D (5 bases each). The CDR3 is 14 residues long. CDR1 LGHNT and CDR2 FRNRAP come from the germline V gene. The V and J ends lost 5 bases and 2 bases respectively, with 13 bases between them. The CDR3 sequence: CASGDGTIPYEQYF. For the CDR3, the DNA is TGTGCTAGTGGTGACGGGACCATTCCCTACGAGCAGTACTTC. The whole variable domain, filled in from reference TRBV12-5 and TRBJ2-7, reads DARVTQTPRHKVTEMGQEVTMRCQPILGHNTVFWYRQTMMQGLELLAYFRNRAPLDDSGMPKDRFSAEMPDATLATLKIQPSEPRDSAVYFCASGDGTIPYEQYFGPGTRLTVT.

The V call is TRBV5-5, the J call TRBJ1-1; D remains ambiguous. CDR1 SGHKS and CDR2 YYEKEE come from the germline V gene (reference sequence). V dropped 0 bases and J dropped 6 bases, with 12 bases sitting between them. The CDR3 has 14 amino acids. The DNA of the CDR3 is TGTGCCAGCAGCTTGGTGGGGTTAACAGCTGAAGCTTTCTTT. This codes for CASSLVGLTAEAFF.

V usage is TRBV3-1 and J usage is TRBJ2-7, with D perhaps matching TRBD1 or TRBD2 (5 bases each). The CDR3 has 16 amino acids. V lost 0 bases, J lost 5 bases, and 17 bases lay in between. Germline lookup yields CDR1 LGHDT and CDR2 YNNKEL (reference sequence). The CDR3 reads CASSQDLQSLGDEQYF. DNA of the CDR3: TGTGCCAGCAGCCAAGATCTTCAGTCCCTGGGGGACGAGCAGTACTTC.

This clonotype was observed at least ten times. The chain joins TRBV15 to TRBJ2-7, with D perhaps TRBD1 (6 bases). V was trimmed by 0 bases and J by 0 bases, leaving 12 bases between them. This CDR3 has 16 residues. Germline loops: CDR1 LNHNV, CDR2 YYDKDF (reference sequence). In nucleotides, the CDR3 is TGTGCCACCAGCAGAGATTGGGACACGAGCTCCTACGAGCAGTACTTC. Amino acids: CATSRDWDTSSYEQYF. The variable domain in full, completed from reference TRBV15 and TRBJ2-7, reads DAMVIQNPRYQVTQFGKPVTLSCSQTLNHNVMYWYQQKSSQAPKLLFHYYDKDFNNEADTPDNFQSRRPNTSFCFLDIRSPGLGDTAMYLCATSRDWDTSSYEQYFGPGTRLTVT.

This clonotype was detected ten times or more. The chain links TRBV19 to TRBJ1-5, with 8 bases matching TRBD1. The CDR3 consists of 16 residues. Germline lookup yields CDR1 LNHDA and CDR2 SQIVND (reference sequence). The junction had 11 bases not matched to a gene; V was cut back by 5 bases and J by 5 bases. For the CDR3, the DNA is TGTGCCAGTAGTCTCCGTTCCGGGACAGGTTATCAGCCCCAGCATTTT. As protein: CASSLRSGTGYQPQHF. The full variable domain, its missing parts supplied by reference TRBV19 and TRBJ1-5, is DGGITQSPKYLFRKEGQNVTLSCEQNLNHDAMYWYRQDPGQGLRLIYYSQIVNDFQKGDIAEGYSVSREKKESFPLTVTSAQKNPTAFYLCASSLRSGTGYQPQHFGDGTRLSIL.

The sample holds a few counts of this clonotype. The V and J genes are TRBV9 and TRBJ2-7; 9 nucleotides align to TRBD1. Losses at the gene ends were 3 bases for V and 2 bases for J; bases not matched to a gene: 6. The germline V gene has CDR1 SGDLS and CDR2 YYNGEE. This CDR3 has 15 amino acids. The CDR3 sequence is CASSGGTGNPYEQYF. Written as DNA, the CDR3 is TGTGCCAGCAGCGGGGGGACAGGGAACCCCTACGAGCAGTACTTC.

This chain joins TRBV27 and TRBJ1-4, with 7 positions matching TRBD1. V lost 5 bases to trimming and J lost 14 bases; unmatched junction nucleotides: 8. The length of the CDR3 is 12 residues. CDR1 and CDR2 (germline): MNHEY, SMNVEV (reference sequence). The CDR3 spells CASSTRQGRLFF. In DNA form, the CDR3 reads TGTGCCAGCAGTACCCGACAGGGCCGGCTGTTTTTT. The whole variable domain, filled in from reference TRBV27 and TRBJ1-4, reads EAQVTQNPRYLITVTGKKLTVTCSQNMNHEYMSWYRQDPGLGLRQIYYSMNVEVTDKGDVPEGYKVSRKEKRNFPLILESPSPNQTSLYFCASSTRQGRLFFGSGTQLSVL.

The V call is TRBV20-1, the J call TRBJ2-5; D call uncertain. Germline-derived CDR1 and CDR2 are DFQATT and SNEGSKA (reference sequence). The length of the CDR3 is 12 residues. V was pared by 6 bases and J by 3 bases, with 11 bases between. CDR3 residues: CSARGAEETQYF. The CDR3 DNA follows: TGCAGTGCCCGTGGAGCTGAAGAGACCCAGTACTTC.

V gene TRBV6-6 combines with J gene TRBJ1-5, with D perhaps TRBD1 (5 bases). The ends were cut back, 5 bases at V and 5 bases at J, with 13 bases in the middle. Germline CDR1 reads MNHNY; CDR2 reads SVGAGI (reference sequence). CDR3 length equals 14 residues. The CDR3 region is CASSQRRDHQPQHF. The CDR3 coding sequence is TGTGCCAGCAGTCAGAGACGGGACCATCAGCCCCAGCATTTT.

This chain connects TRBV12-5 to TRBJ2-6; D possibly corresponds to TRBD1 (5 bases). V dropped 5 bases and J dropped 0 bases, with 8 bases sitting between them. The CDR3 runs 15 residues. Germline V gives CDR1 LGHNT, CDR2 FRNRAP. As DNA, the CDR3 is TGTGCTAGTGGTCCCGACAGCTCTGGGGCCAACGTCCTGACTTTC. The encoded protein is CASGPDSSGANVLTF.

This clonotype was seen a few times. This sequence joins TRBV6-6 and TRBJ2-1; D is uncertain. V was clipped by 5 bases and J by 5 bases, with 7 bases between them. Germline assignment: CDR1 MNHNY and CDR2 SVGAGI (reference sequence). The length of the CDR3 is 12 residues. The CDR3 spells CASSQQNNEQFF. The CDR3 nucleotides are TGTGCCAGCAGTCAGCAGAACAATGAGCAGTTCTTC.

The table lists this clonotype with a few counts. This chain uses TRBV30 with TRBJ1-1; TRBD1 is a possible D gene (6 bases). Per the germline V gene, CDR1 is GTSNPN and CDR2 is SVGIG (reference sequence). With 1 base removed from V and 2 bases from J, the gap between germline ends came to 11 bases. CDR3 size: 14 residues. CDR3: CAWSGGTPNTEAFF. For the CDR3, the DNA is TGTGCCTGGAGTGGGGGGACACCCAACACTGAAGCTTTCTTT.

This clonotype was counted ten times or more. The chain has TRBV7-9 and TRBJ2-3; no firm D call. Germline loops: CDR1 SEHNR, CDR2 FQNEAQ (reference sequence). CDR3 size: 14 residues. V shed 3 bases and J shed 2 bases, with 9 bases lying between them. CDR3 nucleotide sequence: TGTGCCAGCAGCTTCTCCAGGCTCACAGATACGCAGTATTTT. Residues: CASSFSRLTDTQYF.

The CDR3 sequence: CASRPTGLGYTEAFF. CDR3 coding DNA: TGTGCCAGCAGACCAACAGGGCTGGGGTACACTGAAGCTTTCTTT. The V and J genes are TRBV2 and TRBJ1-1; a weak D match, TRBD1 (6 bases). V was cut by 6 bases and J by 3 bases, with 17 bases left in between. The length of the CDR3 is 15 residues. CDR1 and CDR2 (germline): SNHLY, FYNNEI.

This chain uses TRBV24-1 with TRBJ2-5, with 7 bases lining up with TRBD1. The V gene's germline CDR1 is KGHDR and CDR2 SFDVKD. Trimming took 5 bases from V and 5 from J; bases not matched to a gene: 10. The CDR3 has 15 amino acids. The CDR3 protein is CATSVSRDREETQYF. The CDR3 DNA sequence: TGTGCCACCAGTGTCAGCAGGGACAGAGAGGAGACCCAGTACTTC.

This clonotype was detected only a few times. The V call is TRBV3-1, the J call TRBJ1-3; D unresolved. V gave up 5 bases and J gave up 0 bases, with 11 bases separating them. This CDR3 spans 15 amino acids. The V gene's germline CDR1 is LGHDT and CDR2 YNNKEL (reference sequence). CDR3 amino acids: CASSYGRFSGNTIYF. The CDR3, as DNA: TGTGCCAGCAGCTATGGACGGTTCTCTGGAAACACCATATATTTT.